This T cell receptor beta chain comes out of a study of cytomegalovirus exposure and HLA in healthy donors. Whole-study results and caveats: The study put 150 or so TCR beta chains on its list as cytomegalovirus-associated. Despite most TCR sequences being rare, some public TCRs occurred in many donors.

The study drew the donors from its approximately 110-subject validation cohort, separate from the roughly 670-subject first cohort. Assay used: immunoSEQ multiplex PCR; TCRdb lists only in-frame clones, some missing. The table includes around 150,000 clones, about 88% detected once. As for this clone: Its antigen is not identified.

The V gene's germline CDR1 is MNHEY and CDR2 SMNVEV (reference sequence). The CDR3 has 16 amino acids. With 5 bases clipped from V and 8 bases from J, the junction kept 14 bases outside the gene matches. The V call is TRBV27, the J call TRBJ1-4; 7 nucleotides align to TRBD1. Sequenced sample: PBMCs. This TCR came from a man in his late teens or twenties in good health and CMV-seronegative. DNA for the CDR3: TGTGCCAGCAGTACAGGGACAGAGGGATTTAGCGAAAAACTGTTTTTT. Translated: CASSTGTEGFSEKLFF.